Shown below are 21 T cell receptor beta chains from a single sample sequenced in a study of blood T cells in healthy people across ages. The second PCR ran about 6 to 12 cycles with a sample-barcoded 5' primer and J-beta primers. TCRdb used MiXCR to reprocess the 5' RACE reads, holding one entry per CDR3 protein. The sample includes some 1,800,000 distinct CDR3 sequences, 30% to 40% of them seen just once. The material sequenced was blood. These TCRs come from a human donor in good health.

CDR3 DNA sequence: TGTGCCAGCATCCCCCTACGGAGCTCCTACAATGAGCAGTTCTTC. Residues: CASIPLRSSYNEQFF. The rearrangement links TRBV2 to TRBJ2-1; D not resolved. The CDR3 sequence is 15 residues long. V was trimmed by 7 bases and J by 0 bases, leaving 13 bases between them. From germline, CDR1 is SNHLY and CDR2 FYNNEI. Variable domain in full (rest from reference TRBV2 and TRBJ2-1): EPEVTQTPSHQVTQMGQEVILRCVPISNHLYFYWYRQILGQKVEFLVSFYNNEISEKSEIFDDQFSVERPDGSNFTLKIRSTKLEDSAMYFCASIPLRSSYNEQFFGPGTRLTVL.

This chain links TRBV20-1 with TRBJ2-7; 9 positions agree with TRBD2. This CDR3 region has 15 residues. Germline V lookup: CDR1 DFQATT, CDR2 SNEGSKA (reference sequence). The J segment lost 3 bases and the V segment lost 0 bases, leaving 6 bases of the junction unmatched. CDR3 nucleotide sequence: TGCAGTGCTAGAGAGGGCCTAGCGGGGATCTACGAGCAGTACTTC. Its protein is CSAREGLAGIYEQYF.

This clonotype was picked up a small number of times. This chain links TRBV7-2 with TRBJ1-2, with TRBD1 identical over 9 bases. The CDR3 runs to 14 residues. CDR1 and CDR2 from the germline V gene are SGHTA and FQGNSA. The J segment lost 4 bases and the V segment lost 5 bases, leaving 5 bases of the junction unmatched. For the CDR3, the DNA is TGTGCCAGCAGCCTACAGGGGGCCCTCTATGGCTACACCTTC. Its protein product is CASSLQGALYGYTF. The variable domain in full, completed from reference TRBV7-2 and TRBJ1-2, reads GAGVSQSPSNKVTEKGKDVELRCDPISGHTALYWYRQSLGQGLEFLIYFQGNSAPDKSGLPSDRFSAERTGGSVSTLTIQRTQQEDSAVYLCASSLQGALYGYTFGSGTRLTVV.

This clonotype has just a few counts. This sequence joins TRBV12-3 or TRBV12-4 and TRBJ1-5; 7 bases are a match to TRBD1. Trimming cost V 7 bases and J 3 bases; bases outside gene matches: 6. The CDR3 loop spans 14 amino acids. The CDR3 sequence: CASTMTGHNQPQHF. DNA for the CDR3: TGTGCCAGCACGATGACAGGGCACAATCAGCCCCAGCATTTT.

In this sample, this clonotype turned up a few times. The chain has TRBV7-2 and TRBJ2-5; TRBD2 agrees at 12 bases. The closer fit of TRBJ2-7 to the DNA end suggests the J call may be wrong. The CDR3 spans 15 residues. Germline V gene lookup returns CDR1 SGHTA and CDR2 FQGNSA. CDR3 region: CASSEQLAGGGEQYF. CDR3 DNA sequence: TGTGCCAGCAGCGAGCAACTAGCGGGGGGCGGCGAGCAGTACTTC.

V usage is TRBV12-3 or TRBV12-4 and J usage is TRBJ1-1; no clear D. The CDR3 length is 13 residues. Trimming removed 6 bases at V and 10 bases at J, with 18 bases between. The CDR3 region is CASSPVGGWVAFF. CDR3 nucleotide sequence: TGTGCCAGCAGCCCGGTGGGAGGCTGGGTAGCTTTCTTT.

This clonotype has a handful of counts. This chain connects TRBV28 to TRBJ1-1, with unresolved D. V shed 2 bases and J shed 8 bases, with 12 bases lying between them. Germline CDR1 MDHEN, CDR2 SYDVKM. The CDR3 is made up of 13 amino acids. CDR3 sequence reads: CASSLISQSEAFF. In DNA, the CDR3 is TGTGCCAGCAGTTTAATCTCACAGTCGGAAGCTTTCTTT.

The V gene is TRBV12-3 or TRBV12-4, the J gene TRBJ2-5; possible D gene TRBD1, 5 bases. Deletions cut 5 bases from V and 5 bases from J, with 15 bases between. The CDR3 extends over 14 amino acids. The CDR3 region is CASSPRWGWETQYF. CDR3 DNA: TGTGCCAGCAGTCCACGGTGGGGCTGGGAGACCCAGTACTTC.

V usage is TRBV20-1 and J usage is TRBJ1-6; D is ambiguous. The CDR3 length is 15 residues. Germline lookup yields CDR1 DFQATT and CDR2 SNEGSKA (reference sequence). V was clipped by 5 bases and J by 3 bases, with 14 bases between them. The DNA for the CDR3 is TGCAGTGCTCTGGTCCAGCCGCTCTATAATTCACCCCTCCACTTT. This codes for CSALVQPLYNSPLHF.

This clonotype was recorded a few times. This CDR3 reads CSVAWQGTGELFF. In DNA, the CDR3 is TGCAGCGTTGCATGGCAGGGCACCGGGGAGCTGTTTTTT. The genes are TRBV29-1 and TRBJ2-2, with D perhaps matching TRBD1 (5 bases). V lost 4 bases to trimming and J lost 4 bases, with 10 bases between them. This CDR3 is built from 13 residues. The germline CDR1 and CDR2 sequences are SQVTM and ANQGSEA.

The chain carries TRBV6-5 and TRBJ2-5; a possible D gene is TRBD2 (5 bases). Germline V gene sequence: CDR1 MNHEY, CDR2 SVGAGI. The CDR3 spans 14 residues. Trimming removed 1 base at V and 5 bases at J, with 11 bases between. The CDR3 DNA is TGTGCCAGCAGTTACTTCGGCAGGAGGGAGACCCAGTACTTC. Its protein product is CASSYFGRRETQYF.

This chain connects TRBV2 to TRBJ2-5; 9 bases match TRBD2. The CDR3 is 16 residues long. Germline loops: CDR1 SNHLY, CDR2 FYNNEI. J lost 5 bases, V lost 7 bases, and 14 bases had no gene match. In DNA, the CDR3 is TGTGCCAGCAAGAGCGGGGGGACTCGTGTAGGGGAGACCCAGTACTTC. It yields the protein CASKSGGTRVGETQYF.

The DNA of the CDR3 is TGCGCCAGCAGCCAAGTAGGTCTAGCAGGAGAGACCCAGTACTTC. Its translation is CASSQVGLAGETQYF. This sequence joins TRBV4-3 and TRBJ2-5, with D tentatively TRBD2 (5 bases). Trimming cost V 1 base and J 4 bases, with 13 bases left between them. The CDR3 runs 15 residues. The germline gives CDR1 LGHNA, CDR2 YSLEER.

This clonotype was counted a few times. The V call is TRBV6-1, the J call TRBJ2-3; either TRBD1 or TRBD2 may fit D (6 bases each). Trimming took 4 bases from V and 6 from J, leaving 17 bases between them. Germline lookup yields CDR1 MNHNS and CDR2 SASEGT. The CDR3 loop spans 15 amino acids. CDR3 coding DNA: TGTGCCAGCAGTGGGTCTAGGGGGGTCTCGGATACGCAGTATTTT. Protein product: CASSGSRGVSDTQYF.

This clonotype came up a few times. V and J are TRBV4-2 and TRBJ2-4, with 8 bases that match TRBD1. The DNA matches TRBJ2-7 better at its end, which makes the J call doubtful. Looked up from germline, CDR1 is LGHNA and CDR2 is YNFKEQ. The length of the CDR3 is 14 residues. The CDR3 reads CASSQDQGANEQYF. CDR3 in DNA: TGTGCCAGCAGCCAAGATCAGGGGGCCAACGAGCAGTACTTC.

The rearrangement joins TRBV12-3 or TRBV12-4 to TRBJ2-4; D ambiguous. The J call may be incorrect, as the DNA end agrees better with TRBJ2-5. The CDR3 is 14 residues long. In DNA form, the CDR3 reads TGTGCCAGCAGTTTAACCTATTCTGAAGAGACCCAGTACTTC. It codes for CASSLTYSEETQYF.

The chain uses TRBV2 and TRBJ2-4; D is unclear. The CDR3 runs 14 residues. Germline assignment: CDR1 SNHLY and CDR2 FYNNEI. Trimming removed 7 bases from V and 0 bases from J, with 10 bases in between. CDR3 sequence: CASNPSEAKNIQYF. CDR3 sequence (DNA): TGTGCCAGCAATCCTTCAGAAGCCAAAAACATTCAGTACTTC.

This chain joins TRBV7-2 and TRBJ2-3; 10 nucleotides agree with TRBD1. CDR1 and CDR2 (germline): SGHTA, FQGNSA. The V gene end was trimmed by 5 bases and the J gene end by 5 bases; junction bases not matched to a gene: 4. The CDR3 contains 14 residues. The DNA for the CDR3 is TGTGCCAGCAGCAGGACAGGGGGTGGAGATACGCAGTATTTT. It codes for CASSRTGGGDTQYF.

Details on this clonotype: One junction end disagrees with the germline gene, perhaps due to a read error. The chain uses TRBV3-1 and TRBJ2-7; the D gene is possibly TRBD1 (5 bases). This CDR3 region has 14 residues. Germline loops: CDR1 LGHDT, CDR2 YNNKEL (reference sequence). The CDR3 here is CANSPPWGLFEQYF. For the CDR3, the DNA is TGTGCCAACAGCCCCCCGTGGGGCCTTTTTGAGCAGTACTTC.

The chain combines TRBV5-1 with TRBJ2-6; D unclear. The CDR3 is 18 amino acids. Trimming cost V 3 bases and J 0 bases, with 16 bases left between them. Looked up from germline, CDR1 is SGHRS and CDR2 is YFSETQ. The CDR3 sequence: CASSSMGRSISGANVLTF. CDR3 coding DNA: TGCGCCAGCAGCTCTATGGGTCGGAGTATCTCTGGGGCCAACGTCCTGACTTTC. The whole variable domain, filled in from reference TRBV5-1 and TRBJ2-6, reads KAGVTQTPRYLIKTRGQQVTLSCSPISGHRSVSWYQQTPGQGLQFLFEYFSETQRNKGNFPGRFSGRQFSNSRSEMNVSTLELGDSALYLCASSSMGRSISGANVLTFGAGSRLTVL.

V gene TRBV12-3 or TRBV12-4 combines with J gene TRBJ2-3, with D possibly matching TRBD2 (5 bases). The CDR3 consists of 13 residues. V was pared by 3 bases and J by 6 bases, with 10 bases between. CDR3 residues: CASSFTGEDTQYF. As DNA, the CDR3 is TGTGCCAGCAGTTTCACCGGGGAGGATACGCAGTATTTT.